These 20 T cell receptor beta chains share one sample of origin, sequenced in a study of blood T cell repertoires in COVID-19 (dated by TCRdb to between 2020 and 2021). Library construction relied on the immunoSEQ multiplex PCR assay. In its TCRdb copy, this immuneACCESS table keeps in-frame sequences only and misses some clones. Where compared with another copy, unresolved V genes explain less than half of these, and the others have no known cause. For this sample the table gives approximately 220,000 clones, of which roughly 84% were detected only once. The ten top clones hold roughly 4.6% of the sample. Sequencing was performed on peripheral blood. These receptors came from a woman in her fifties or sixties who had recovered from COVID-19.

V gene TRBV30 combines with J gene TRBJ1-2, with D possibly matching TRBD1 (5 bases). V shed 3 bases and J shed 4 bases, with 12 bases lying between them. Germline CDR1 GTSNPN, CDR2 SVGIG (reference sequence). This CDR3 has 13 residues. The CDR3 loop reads CAWSWGVGYGYTF. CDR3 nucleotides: TGTGCCTGGAGCTGGGGGGTTGGCTATGGCTACACCTTC.

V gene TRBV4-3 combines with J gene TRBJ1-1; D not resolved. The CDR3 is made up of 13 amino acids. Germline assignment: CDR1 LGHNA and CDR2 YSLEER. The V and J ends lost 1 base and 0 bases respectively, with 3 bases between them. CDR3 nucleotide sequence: TGCGCCAGCAGCCAAGCGGTGAACACTGAAGCTTTCTTT. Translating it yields CASSQAVNTEAFF.

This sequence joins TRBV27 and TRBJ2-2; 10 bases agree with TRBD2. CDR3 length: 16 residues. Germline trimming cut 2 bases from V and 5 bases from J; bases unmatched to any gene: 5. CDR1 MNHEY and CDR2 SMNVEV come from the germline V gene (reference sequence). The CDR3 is CASSLVLAGVTGELFF. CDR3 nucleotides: TGTGCCAGCAGTTTAGTTCTAGCGGGGGTAACCGGGGAGCTGTTTTTT.

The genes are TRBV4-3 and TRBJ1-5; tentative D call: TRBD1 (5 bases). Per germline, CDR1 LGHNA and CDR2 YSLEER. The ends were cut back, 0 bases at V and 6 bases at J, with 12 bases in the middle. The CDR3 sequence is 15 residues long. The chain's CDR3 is CASSQDTRVVQPQHF. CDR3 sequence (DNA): TGCGCCAGCAGCCAAGATACCAGGGTGGTTCAGCCCCAGCATTTT.

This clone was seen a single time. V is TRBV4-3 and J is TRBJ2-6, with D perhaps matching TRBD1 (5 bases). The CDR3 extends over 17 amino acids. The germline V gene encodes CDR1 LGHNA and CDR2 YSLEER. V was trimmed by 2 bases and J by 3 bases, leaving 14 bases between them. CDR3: CASSQTAGKFGANVLTF. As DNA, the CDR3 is TGCGCCAGCAGCCAAACGGCAGGGAAATTTGGGGCCAACGTCCTGACTTTC.

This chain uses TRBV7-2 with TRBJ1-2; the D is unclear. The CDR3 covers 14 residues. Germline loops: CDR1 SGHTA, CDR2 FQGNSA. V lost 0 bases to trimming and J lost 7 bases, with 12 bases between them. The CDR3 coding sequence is TGTGCCAGCAGCTTAGCCCAACCTATCATTGGCTACACCTTC. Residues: CASSLAQPIIGYTF.

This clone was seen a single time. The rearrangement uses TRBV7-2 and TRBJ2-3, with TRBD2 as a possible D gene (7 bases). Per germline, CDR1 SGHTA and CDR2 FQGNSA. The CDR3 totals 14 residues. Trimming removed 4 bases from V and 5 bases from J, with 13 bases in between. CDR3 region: CASSSRGAGDTQYF. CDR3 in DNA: TGTGCCAGCAGCTCCCGGGGGGCAGGAGATACGCAGTATTTT.

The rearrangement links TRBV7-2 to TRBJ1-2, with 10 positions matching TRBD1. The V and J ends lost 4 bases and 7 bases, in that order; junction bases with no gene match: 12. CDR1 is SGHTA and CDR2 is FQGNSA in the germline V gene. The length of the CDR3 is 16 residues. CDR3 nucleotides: TGTGCCAGCAGCTCCTACTCCGGGACAGGGGATGGTGGCTACACCTTC. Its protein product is CASSSYSGTGDGGYTF.

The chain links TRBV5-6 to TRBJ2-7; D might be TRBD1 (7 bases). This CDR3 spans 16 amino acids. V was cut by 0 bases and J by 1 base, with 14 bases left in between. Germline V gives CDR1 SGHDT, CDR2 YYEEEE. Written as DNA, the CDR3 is TGTGCCAGCAGCTTGGAGGGTGCAGGGGGGTCCTACGAGCAGTACTTC. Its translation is CASSLEGAGGSYEQYF.

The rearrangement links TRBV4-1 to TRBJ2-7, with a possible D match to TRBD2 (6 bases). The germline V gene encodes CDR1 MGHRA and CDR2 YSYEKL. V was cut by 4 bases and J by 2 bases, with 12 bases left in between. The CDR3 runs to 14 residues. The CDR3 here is CASSPVLATYEQYF. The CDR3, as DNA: TGCGCCAGCAGCCCCGTCCTAGCGACCTACGAGCAGTACTTC.

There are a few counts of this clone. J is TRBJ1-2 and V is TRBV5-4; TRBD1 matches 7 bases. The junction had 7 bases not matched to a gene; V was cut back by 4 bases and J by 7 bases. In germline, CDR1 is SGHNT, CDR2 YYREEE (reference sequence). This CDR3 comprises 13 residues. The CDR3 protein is CASSLRQGSGYTF. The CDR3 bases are TGTGCCAGCAGCCTAAGACAGGGCTCTGGCTACACCTTC.

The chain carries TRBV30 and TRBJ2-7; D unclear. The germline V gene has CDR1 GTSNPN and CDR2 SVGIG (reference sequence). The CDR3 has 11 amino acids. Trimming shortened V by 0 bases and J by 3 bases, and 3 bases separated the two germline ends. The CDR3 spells CAWSVGYEQYF. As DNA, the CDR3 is TGTGCCTGGAGTGTCGGCTACGAGCAGTACTTC.

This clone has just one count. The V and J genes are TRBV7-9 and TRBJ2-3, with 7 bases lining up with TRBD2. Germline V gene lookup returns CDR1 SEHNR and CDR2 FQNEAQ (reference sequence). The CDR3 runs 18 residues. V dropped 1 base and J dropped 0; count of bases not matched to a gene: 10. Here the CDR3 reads CASSLVTSIIGSTDTQYF. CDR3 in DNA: TGTGCCAGCAGCTTAGTGACTAGCATCATAGGAAGCACAGATACGCAGTATTTT.

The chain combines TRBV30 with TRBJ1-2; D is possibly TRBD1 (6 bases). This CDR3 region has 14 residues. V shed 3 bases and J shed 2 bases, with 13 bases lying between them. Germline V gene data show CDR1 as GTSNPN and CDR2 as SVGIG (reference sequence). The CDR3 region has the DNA TGTGCCTGGAGGTACGGACAGCGAAACTATGGCTACACCTTC. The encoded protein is CAWRYGQRNYGYTF.

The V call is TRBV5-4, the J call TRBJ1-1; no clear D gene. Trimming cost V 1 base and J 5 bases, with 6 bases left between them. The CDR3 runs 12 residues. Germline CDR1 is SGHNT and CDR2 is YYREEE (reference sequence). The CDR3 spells CASSLFPTEAFF. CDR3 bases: TGTGCCAGCAGCTTGTTCCCGACTGAAGCTTTCTTT.

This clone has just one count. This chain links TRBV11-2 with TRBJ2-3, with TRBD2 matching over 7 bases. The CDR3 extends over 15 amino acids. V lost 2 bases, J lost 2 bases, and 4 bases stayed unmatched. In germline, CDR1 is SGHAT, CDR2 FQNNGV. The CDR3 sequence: CASSLRLAPTDTQYF. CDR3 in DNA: TGTGCCAGCAGCTTACGACTAGCACCCACAGATACGCAGTATTTT.

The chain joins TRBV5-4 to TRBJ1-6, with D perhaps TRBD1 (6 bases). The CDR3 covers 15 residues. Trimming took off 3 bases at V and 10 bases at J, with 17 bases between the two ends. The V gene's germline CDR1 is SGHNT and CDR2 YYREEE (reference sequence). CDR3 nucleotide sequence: TGTGCCAGCAGCTCCGGAGGGGGGGGAGGGTCACCCCTCCACTTT. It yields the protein CASSSGGGGGSPLHF. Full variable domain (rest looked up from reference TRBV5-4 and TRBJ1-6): ETGVTQSPTHLIKTRGQQVTLRCSSQSGHNTVSWYQQALGQGPQFIFQYYREEENGRGNFPPRFSGLQFPNYSSELNVNALELDDSALYLCASSSGGGGGSPLHFGNGTRLTVT.

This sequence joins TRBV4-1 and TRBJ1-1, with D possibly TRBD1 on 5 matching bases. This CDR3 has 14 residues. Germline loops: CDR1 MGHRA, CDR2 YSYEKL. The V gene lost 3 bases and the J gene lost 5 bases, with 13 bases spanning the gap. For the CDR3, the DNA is TGCGCCAGCAGCCAGGGGCCCCTCGGGACTGAAGCTTTCTTT. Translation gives CASSQGPLGTEAFF.

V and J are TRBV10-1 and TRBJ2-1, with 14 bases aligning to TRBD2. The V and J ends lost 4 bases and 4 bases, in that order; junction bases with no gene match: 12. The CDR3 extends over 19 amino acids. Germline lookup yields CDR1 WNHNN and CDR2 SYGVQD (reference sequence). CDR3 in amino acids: CASSGHGGLAGGGYNEQFF. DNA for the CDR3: TGCGCCAGCAGTGGCCACGGCGGACTAGCGGGGGGTGGTTACAATGAGCAGTTCTTC.

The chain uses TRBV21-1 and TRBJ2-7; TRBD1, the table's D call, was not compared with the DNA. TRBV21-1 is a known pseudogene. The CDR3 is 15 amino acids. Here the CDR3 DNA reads TGTGCCAGCAGGCCCACCGGGACAGAAAACTACGAGCAGTACTTC. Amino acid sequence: CASRPTGTENYEQYF.